This T cell receptor (beta chain) was retrieved from a study of blood T cell repertoires in COVID-19. The wider study: The analysed material was cDNA or gDNA that came from T cells, B-cell-depleted T cells, or PBMCs.

The CDR3 sequence is 12 residues long. V shed 10 bases, J shed 5 bases, and the junction held 7 bases outside the gene matches. CDR1 and CDR2 (germline): ENHRY, SYGVKD. Sequencing was performed with immunoSEQ multiplex PCR; in TCRdb, only in-frame clones are kept and a portion is missing. This sample carries roughly 130,000 clones, around three quarters of them seen once, and the ten largest clones take around a sixth. This clone has a handful of counts. Sequenced: peripheral blood. The TCR comes from a man aged 45-65 years with acute or convalescent COVID-19. The chain couples TRBV10-3 to TRBJ2-7; 8 positions match TRBD1. CDR3 sequence reads: CATRTGYNEQYV. CDR3 DNA: TGTGCCACCAGGACAGGGTACAACGAGCAGTACGTC.